The 21 T cell receptor beta chains presented below share a single source sample, sequenced in a study of tumor-infiltrating lymphocytes in primary liver carcinoma. The authors took blood RNA from unsorted whole blood and also extracted germline DNA. A constant-region primer primed TCR beta cDNA synthesis from roughly 520 ng of total RNA. What produced the TCR beta libraries was three nested multiplex PCR rounds using slightly modified ARM-PCR. Running 10 cycles apiece, the first two PCR rounds relied on TRBV1-TRBV30 forward primers together with a C-beta reverse primer. TCRdb re-called the multiplex PCR reads through MiXCR, storing one row per CDR3 protein. The sample lists fewer than 350,000 distinct CDR3 sequences; more than 55% were seen once. Sequencing input: peripheral blood. The receptors derive from a man between 35 and 55 years old with primary liver carcinoma and hepatitis B virus infection.

Turning to this clonotype: A read error may be the cause here, since a much bigger clone is one base away. This rearrangement joins TRBV14 to TRBJ1-2; D unclear. The length of the CDR3 is 15 residues. The V gene lost 1 base and the J gene lost 3 bases, with 12 bases spanning the gap. Germline V gene data show CDR1 as SGHDN and CDR2 as FVKESK. CDR3 protein: CASSQGRGKDYGYTF. CDR3 in DNA: TGTGCCAGCAGCCAAGGGCGGGGAAAGGACTATGGCTACACCTTC.

This rearrangement joins TRBV4-1 to TRBJ2-3; D is uncertain. The V gene's germline CDR1 is MGHRA and CDR2 YSYEKL. The CDR3 consists of 15 residues. Trimming took 4 bases from V and 2 from J, leaving 13 bases between them. In DNA form, the CDR3 reads TGCGCCAGCAGCCCTACAGAGGATTCCACAGATACGCAGTATTTT. This codes for CASSPTEDSTDTQYF.

V usage is TRBV2 and J usage is TRBJ1-1, with D perhaps matching TRBD1 (5 bases). Germline CDR1 SNHLY, CDR2 FYNNEI. The ends were cut back, 5 bases at V and 7 bases at J, with 17 bases in the middle. This CDR3 has 14 residues. CDR3 bases: TGTGCCAGCAGTAACCGGGACGGATACAGTGAAGCTTTCTTT. Translating it yields CASSNRDGYSEAFF.

A note on this clonotype: A much larger clonotype is one base distant, so this may be a read error. The chain combines TRBV29-1 with TRBJ2-2, with D unclear. The CDR3 runs 11 residues. Looked up from germline, CDR1 is SQVTM and CDR2 is ANQGSEA. V lost 7 bases and J lost 9, with 12 bases in between. For the CDR3, the DNA is TGCAGCGGTAGTAGGGCCAGGGAGCTGTTTTTT. Protein sequence: CSGSRARELFF.

This clonotype occurred many times. This sequence joins TRBV5-4 and TRBJ2-5; no firm D call. V lost 4 bases to trimming and J lost 1 base, with 14 bases between them. This CDR3 has 15 amino acids. The germline gives CDR1 SGHNT, CDR2 YYREEE (reference sequence). The CDR3 reads CASSLGEWPQETQYF. The CDR3 DNA reads as TGTGCCAGCAGCCTTGGAGAATGGCCCCAAGAGACCCAGTACTTC.

For this clonotype: A read error may explain this, as a much larger clone is one base away. V and J are TRBV6-5 and TRBJ2-7; 11 nucleotides line up with TRBD1. CDR1 and CDR2 (germline): MNHEY, SVGAGI. The CDR3 totals 13 residues. CDR3 residues: CASSRTGGYEHYF. The CDR3 DNA follows: TGTGCCAGCAGTAGGACAGGGGGCTACGAGCACTACTTC.

There are many counts of this clonotype. This sequence joins TRBV6-5 and TRBJ2-3; the D gene is possibly TRBD2 (7 bases). Trimming removed 0 bases at V and 0 bases at J, with 16 bases between. The CDR3 extends over 18 amino acids. Germline assignment: CDR1 MNHEY and CDR2 SVGAGI. The CDR3 region is CASSYSKGEGLSTDTQYF. CDR3 nucleotides: TGTGCCAGCAGTTACTCGAAGGGGGAGGGCCTCAGCACAGATACGCAGTATTTT.

As for this clonotype: Its ends do not fully match the called genes, so a read error is possible. The chain employs TRBV29-1 and TRBJ2-7; no clear D gene. The V gene's germline CDR1 is SQVTM and CDR2 ANQGSEA. The CDR3 loop spans 15 amino acids. The CDR3 region is CGVEEGQSGAYEQYF. Written as DNA, the CDR3 is TGCGGCGTTGAAGAAGGGCAGAGTGGTGCCTACGAGCAGTACTTC.

As to this clonotype: A much larger clonotype is one base distant, so this may be a read error. This chain links TRBV11-3 with TRBJ2-5, with unresolved D. CDR3 length: 12 residues. The germline CDR1 and CDR2 sequences are SGHNT and YENEEA. CDR3 amino acids: CVSSLGWETQYF. CDR3 bases: TGTGTCAGCAGCTTAGGATGGGAGACCCAGTACTTC.

In its sample, this clonotype was seen once. At one end the junction does not follow the germline gene, possibly because of a read error. This sequence joins TRBV6-5 and TRBJ2-5; D is uncertain. CDR1 and CDR2 (germline): MNHEY, SVGAGI. CDR3 size: 18 residues. The CDR3 region is CANSYENAGPSGGETQYF. The CDR3 DNA is TGTGCCAACAGTTACGAGAATGCCGGGCCGTCAGGCGGAGAGACCCAGTACTTC.

In regard to this clonotype: At one end, the junction sequence differs from germline, possibly due to a read error. This chain uses TRBV10-3 with TRBJ2-3, with 10 bases matching TRBD2. CDR1 is ENHRY, CDR2 SYGVKD, per germline. The length of the CDR3 is 16 residues. Here the CDR3 reads CAIRRTSGDGTGTQYF. CDR3 coding DNA: TGTGCCATCAGGCGGACTAGCGGAGATGGCACAGGTACGCAGTATTTT.

The chain joins TRBV15 to TRBJ1-4; D is undetermined. The CDR3 loop spans 13 amino acids. Between the trimmed V and J ends, which lost 1 base and 8 bases, there was a span of 8 bases. Germline V CDR1 and CDR2: LNHNV, YYDKDF (reference sequence). In nucleotides, the CDR3 is TGTGCCACCAGCAGAGGGGTTGGGGAAAAACTGTTTTTT. Protein product: CATSRGVGEKLFF.

A note on this clonotype: The CDR3 does not end in the conserved phenylalanine or tryptophan, so this is likely a read error. The rearrangement links TRBV6-5 to TRBJ1-1; D not resolved. V dropped 6 bases and J dropped 1 base, with 15 bases sitting between them. Germline values: CDR1 MNHEY, CDR2 SVGAGI. The CDR3 length is 15 residues. This CDR3 is CASSPGRKSNTEAFH. The DNA of the CDR3 is TGTGCCAGCAGCCCCGGGAGGAAATCGAACACTGAAGCTTTCCAT.

As to this clonotype: Given a much more abundant clone one base away, this may be a read error. The V call is TRBV12-3 or TRBV12-4, the J call TRBJ1-1; D is undetermined. The CDR3 length is 13 residues. The CDR3 protein is CACSLKMNTEAFF. The CDR3, as DNA: TGTGCCTGCAGCCTGAAAATGAACACTGAAGCTTTCTTT.

Comments on this clonotype: This could be a read error, since a much larger clone is one nucleotide away. The CDR3 DNA sequence: TGTGCCAGCAGTTTAGTCAGGGTACCCTACGAGCAGTACTTC. This translates into CASSLVRVPYEQYF. The chain uses TRBV12-3 or TRBV12-4 and TRBJ2-7, with a tentative D call TRBD1 (5 bases). CDR3 length: 14 residues. V was shortened by 1 base and J by 2 bases, with 9 bases between the two germline ends.

Ten or more counts support this clonotype. V and J are TRBV4-2 and TRBJ2-3, with D tentatively TRBD1 (6 bases). Germline CDR1 reads LGHNA; CDR2 reads YNFKEQ. The CDR3 covers 14 residues. The germline V and J ends were trimmed by 4 bases and 2 bases, with 10 bases remaining between them. CDR3 bases: TGTGCCAGCAGCCGGGACATTAACACAGATACGCAGTATTTT. This codes for CASSRDINTDTQYF.

Concerning this clonotype: In this CDR3 the conserved last residue, phenylalanine or tryptophan, is missing, so a read error is likely. The chain joins TRBV19 to TRBJ2-5; TRBD2 matches 7 bases. The trim removed 5 bases at V and 5 bases at J, leaving 2 bases unmatched. There are 12 residues in the CDR3. In germline, CDR1 is LNHDA, CDR2 SQIVND (reference sequence). The CDR3, as DNA: TGTGCCAGTAGTCGAGCGGGGGAGACCCAGTACTTA. Amino acid sequence: CASSRAGETQYL.

As regards this clonotype: This may be a read error, as it is one base from a much larger clone. The V and J genes are TRBV4-1 and TRBJ1-1; D ambiguous. Germline-derived CDR1 and CDR2 are MGHRA and YSYEKL. The CDR3 runs to 11 residues. CDR3 region: CASSQATKAFF. DNA for the CDR3: TGCGCCAGCAGCCAAGCCACTAAAGCTTTCTTT.

J is TRBJ2-1 and V is TRBV28; 7 bases map to TRBD1. There are 16 residues in the CDR3. V shed 3 bases and J 4 bases; nucleotides not matched to a gene: 9. The germline gives CDR1 MDHEN, CDR2 SYDVKM. CDR3 DNA sequence: TGTGCCAGCAGTTTTAACAGGGGCTTGATATACAATGAGCAGTTCTTC. This gives the protein CASSFNRGLIYNEQFF.

The chain is built from TRBV7-8 and TRBJ2-5; D is unresolved. CDR1 is SGHVS, CDR2 FQNEAQ, per germline. This CDR3 contains 12 residues. V was trimmed by 5 bases and J by 7 bases, leaving 11 bases between them. CDR3 DNA: TGTGCCAGCAGCCAGTCTCTGTCGACCCAGTACTTC. Its translation is CASSQSLSTQYF.

As to this clonotype: Mismatch with germline at one junction end may stem from a read error. The chain joins TRBV29-1 to TRBJ1-6; no clear D. Germline lookup yields CDR1 SQVTM and CDR2 ANQGSEA. CDR3 length: 13 amino acids. This CDR3 reads CNVVDVLGSPLHF. CDR3 DNA: TGCAACGTTGTGGATGTGTTAGGATCACCCCTCCACTTC.